This TCR beta chain is drawn from a study of blood T cell repertoires in COVID-19. Produced via immunoSEQ multiplex PCR; TCRdb's table is partial and in-frame only. The data contain over 90,000 clones, more than 70% of them singletons. The sequencing input was peripheral blood. The clonotype was recovered from a human donor in a cohort sampled during active COVID-19.

Here the CDR3 DNA reads TGTGCCAGTAGTATTGGGCCAGGCGCAGATACGCAGTATTTT. It yields the protein CASSIGPGADTQYF. This chain joins TRBV19 and TRBJ2-3; D is uncertain. The CDR3 is 14 residues long. Between the trimmed V and J ends, which lost 3 bases and 4 bases, there was a span of 11 bases. The V gene's germline CDR1 is LNHDA and CDR2 SQIVND (reference sequence). Using reference TRBV19 and TRBJ2-3 for the parts outside the CDR3, the full variable domain is DGGITQSPKYLFRKEGQNVTLSCEQNLNHDAMYWYRQDPGQGLRLIYYSQIVNDFQKGDIAEGYSVSREKKESFPLTVTSAQKNPTAFYLCASSIGPGADTQYFGPGTRLTVL.